The sequence of this TCR beta chain was determined in a study of early T cells in non-severe SARS-CoV-2 infection. Study in general: Unpaired chains resulted from sequencing bulk RNA of unsorted whole blood.

Unique molecular identifiers were attached to individual cDNA molecules. Each CDR3 protein is one row after TCRdb ran MiXCR on the 5' RACE reads. The table shows 80,000 or so distinct CDR3 sequences, with about 14% occurring only once. This clonotype was seen repeatedly, ten times or more. Its antigen is not identified. Whole-study findings and limits: Database matching using VDJdb favored anti-spike CD8 responses, with private and CD4 specificities left missing.

This clonotype originated in an adult who was a healthcare worker with PCR-confirmed SARS-CoV-2 infection or an uninfected control (not recorded which). The sample consisted of whole blood.

The CDR3 loop is CAISESPGTLGYTF. The CDR3 coding sequence is TGTGCCATCAGTGAGTCTCCAGGGACCCTCGGCTACACCTTC. The chain combines TRBV10-3 with TRBJ1-2, with TRBD1 as a possible D gene (5 bases). From germline, CDR1 is ENHRY and CDR2 SYGVKD. The ends were cut back, 0 bases at V and 8 bases at J, with 13 bases in the middle. This CDR3 has 14 residues.